The clone carrying this T cell receptor beta chain was seen ten or more times. As yet, its antigen is unknown. This specimen comes from a study of human T cells and chemical hapten exposure. Background on the study: In the sensitization step, 2% DPC was placed on approximately 2 cm by approximately 2 cm of upper inner arm skin. Patients additionally received therapeutic doses of diphenylcyclopropenone on the scalp once a week, and this continued throughout the roughly 25-week study.

TCRdb re-derived calls from the RACE reads in MiXCR, one entry per CDR3 protein. The data show more than 80,000 distinct CDR3 sequences, 11% seen once. The time point here: patch test 3, about 24 weeks after DPC sensitization. Documented treatment: therapeutic diphenylcyclopropenone sensitization with weekly scalp DPC. Overall study findings and caveats: While controls formed fewer of them, expanded TCRs formed significantly more large CDR3 similarity clusters.

This receptor was obtained from a woman between 45 and 65 years old with alopecia areata. Some clones in this sample may be carry-over from other donors' samples. The sequencing used whole blood, collected in connection with sensitization to the hapten diphenylcyclopropenone (DPC).

The chain's CDR3 is CASSPNGALNTEAFF. CDR3 sequence (DNA): TGTGCCAGCAGTCCAAATGGGGCCCTGAACACTGAAGCTTTCTTT. The chain links TRBV27 to TRBJ1-1; TRBD1 might be the D (5 bases). The CDR3 contains 15 residues. Germline assignment: CDR1 MNHEY and CDR2 SMNVEV (reference sequence). Trimming stripped 5 bases from V and 0 bases from J, with 13 bases between.